This TCR beta chain originates from a study of vaccination effects on CD4 cells after COVID-19. Repertoires were generated with immunoSEQ multiplex PCR, while TCRdb's copy carries only in-frame clones and drops some. Here the sample spans 20,000 to 30,000 clones, about 75% being singletons. After expansion with viral peptide pools in the ViraFEST assay, antigen-specific CD4+ T cells were sequenced. CD4+ T cell isolation took place after 10 days of culture. Between March and December 2020, the person had a SARS-CoV-2 infection that PCR confirmed. Comment on this clone: What it binds is not known.

V lost 5 bases to trimming and J lost 1 base; unmatched junction nucleotides: 4. The CDR3 is made up of 16 amino acids. The germline V gene has CDR1 KGHDR and CDR2 SFDVKD. V and J are TRBV24-1 and TRBJ2-2; TRBD1 matches 9 bases. This material consisted of CD4+ T cells from PBMCs cultured with SARS-CoV-2 spike peptides, taken before COVID-19 vaccination. This clonotype originated in a human donor who had a prior SARS-CoV-2 infection. CDR3 sequence reads: CATSALGQGNTGELFF. DNA for the CDR3: TGTGCCACCAGTGCCTTGGGACAGGGGAACACCGGGGAGCTGTTTTTT.